Below, 24 T cell receptor beta chains from the same sample are listed, as sequenced in a study of blood T cells in healthy people across ages. Using a J-beta primer mix together with a sample-barcoded 5' primer, a second PCR was run for roughly 7 to 11 cycles. TCRdb itself ran the 5' RACE reads through MiXCR, one entry per CDR3 protein. This table has 1.5 million to 1.9 million distinct CDR3 sequences, roughly two fifths appearing once. The specimen was blood. The receptors stem from a woman between 18 and 29 years old in good health.

J is TRBJ2-1 and V is TRBV7-2; D is unresolved. The length of the CDR3 is 15 residues. Trimming shortened V by 2 bases and J by 8 bases, and 16 bases separated the two germline ends. Germline V lookup: CDR1 SGHTA, CDR2 FQGNSA. CDR3 residues: CASSLLDTPYHEQFF. CDR3 nucleotides: TGTGCCAGCAGCTTATTAGACACACCATACCATGAGCAGTTCTTC.

The chain uses TRBV11-2 and TRBJ2-1; D not certain. The V gene lost 2 bases and the J gene lost 4 bases, with 12 bases spanning the gap. Germline assignment: CDR1 SGHAT and CDR2 FQNNGV. This CDR3 comprises 15 residues. The CDR3 loop is CASSLTRSGYNEQFF. CDR3 DNA: TGTGCCAGCAGCTTAACGAGGAGTGGGTACAATGAGCAGTTCTTC.

This chain links TRBV28 with TRBJ1-5; D is possibly TRBD1 (5 bases). The V gene lost 5 bases and the J gene lost 5 bases, with 16 bases spanning the gap. The CDR3 runs to 15 residues. CDR1 and CDR2 (germline): MDHEN, SYDVKM. CDR3 DNA: TGTGCCAGCAGTGATCCGGGGGTAGGGGATCAGCCCCAGCATTTT. Translation: CASSDPGVGDQPQHF.

V gene TRBV28 combines with J gene TRBJ2-5, with TRBD1 as a possible D gene (6 bases). The CDR3 has 15 amino acids. Germline values: CDR1 MDHEN, CDR2 SYDVKM. Trimming removed 6 bases at V and 3 bases at J, with 17 bases between. As DNA, the CDR3 is TGTGCCAGCAGGCTAAGGGGACACCAAGAAGAGACCCAGTACTTC. This sequence encodes CASRLRGHQEETQYF. Based on the CDR3 plus reference TRBV28 and TRBJ2-5, the full variable domain is DVKVTQSSRYLVKRTGEKVFLECVQDMDHENMFWYRQDPGLGLRLIYFSYDVKMKEKGDIPEGYSVSREKKERFSLILESASTNQTSMYLCASRLRGHQEETQYFGPGTRLLVL.

This clonotype has only a few counts. This chain joins TRBV12-3 or TRBV12-4 and TRBJ2-1; 9 bases match TRBD1. This CDR3 spans 15 amino acids. V shed 2 bases and J 6 bases; nucleotides not matched to a gene: 5. The DNA of the CDR3 is TGTGCCAGCAGTTTAAGGCGGGACAGGGTCAATGAGCAGTTCTTC. It specifies CASSLRRDRVNEQFF.

This clonotype has more than one count but fewer than ten. The genes are TRBV28 and TRBJ1-6; the D is unclear. V was cut by 3 bases and J by 14 bases, with 8 bases left in between. The CDR3 totals 11 residues. The germline V gene has CDR1 MDHEN and CDR2 SYDVKM. The CDR3, as DNA: TGTGCCAGCAGTTTTTCGGGGTCCCTCCACTTT. It is translated as CASSFSGSLHF.

The rearrangement uses TRBV20-1 and TRBJ2-7; D remains unclear. With 0 bases removed from V and 3 bases from J, the gap between germline ends came to 9 bases. CDR3 size: 13 residues. Germline CDR1 DFQATT, CDR2 SNEGSKA (reference sequence). The CDR3 loop reads CSAREVRHYEQYF. The CDR3 nucleotides are TGCAGTGCTAGAGAGGTCAGGCACTACGAGCAGTACTTC.

This clonotype was counted only a few times. The chain has TRBV29-1 and TRBJ2-6, with TRBD1 matching 9 bases. Germline CDR1 SQVTM, CDR2 ANQGSEA. This CDR3 region has 16 residues. Trimming cost V 6 bases and J 0 bases; bases outside gene matches: 6. CDR3 residues: CSVVGQGLSGANVLTF. For the CDR3, the DNA is TGCAGCGTCGTGGGACAGGGCCTCTCTGGGGCCAACGTCCTGACTTTC.

In this sample, this clonotype turned up a few times. The rearrangement joins TRBV20-1 to TRBJ1-1; tentatively, D is TRBD1 (5 bases). The length of the CDR3 is 13 residues. Germline-derived CDR1 and CDR2 are DFQATT and SNEGSKA (reference sequence). V was trimmed by 0 bases and J by 7 bases, leaving 12 bases between them. The CDR3: CSAREWGVIEAFF. The CDR3 nucleotides are TGCAGTGCTAGAGAGTGGGGGGTGATTGAAGCTTTCTTT.

This clonotype was detected only a few times. The chain employs TRBV20-1 and TRBJ2-7; TRBD2 matches 14 bases. This CDR3 has 12 amino acids. V lost 5 bases and J lost 7; bases outside the gene matches: 1. Germline CDR1 is DFQATT and CDR2 is SNEGSKA (reference sequence). The CDR3 loop is CSAGTSGSEQYF. The DNA for the CDR3 is TGCAGTGCTGGGACTAGCGGGAGTGAGCAGTACTTC.

The V call is TRBV6-5, the J call TRBJ2-3, with 9 bases identical to TRBD1. The CDR3 totals 14 residues. After removal of 7 bases from V and 3 bases from J, the junction contained 5 bases not matched to a gene. Germline assignment: CDR1 MNHEY and CDR2 SVGAGI. The CDR3 is CASIPGTGTDTQYF. For the CDR3, the DNA is TGTGCCAGCATTCCTGGGACAGGGACAGATACGCAGTATTTT.

The V and J genes are TRBV6-6 and TRBJ2-3, with D unresolved. Trimming stripped 6 bases from V and 2 bases from J, with 9 bases between. The CDR3 is made up of 13 amino acids. The germline gives CDR1 MNHNY, CDR2 SVGAGI (reference sequence). The CDR3 DNA sequence: TGTGCCAGCAGGTCCCATAACACAGATACGCAGTATTTT. Encoded protein: CASRSHNTDTQYF.

The chain uses TRBV7-9 and TRBJ1-4, with D unresolved. From germline, CDR1 is SEHNR and CDR2 FQNEAQ (reference sequence). Between the trimmed V and J ends, which lost 3 bases and 7 bases, there was a span of 12 bases. The CDR3 is 14 residues long. CDR3 nucleotide sequence: TGTGCCAGCAGCTTCGAGGGTGTCGGTGAAAAACTGTTTTTT. Translation: CASSFEGVGEKLFF.

This clonotype turned up a few times. The CDR3 sequence: CSASVAGGVVTQYF. The CDR3 region has the DNA TGCAGTGCTAGCGTCGCGGGAGGAGTCGTGACCCAGTACTTC. The V call is TRBV20-1, the J call TRBJ2-5, with 8 bases matching TRBD2. This CDR3 region has 14 residues. V shed 3 bases and J 7 bases; nucleotides not matched to a gene: 10. Germline V gene lookup returns CDR1 DFQATT and CDR2 SNEGSKA (reference sequence).

V gene TRBV20-1 combines with J gene TRBJ2-2; TRBD2 is a possible D gene (7 bases). Between the trimmed V and J ends, which lost 3 bases and 4 bases, there was a span of 18 bases. Germline CDR1 is DFQATT and CDR2 is SNEGSKA (reference sequence). The CDR3 is 16 residues long. CDR3 region: CSARGIGGEVTGELFF. As DNA, the CDR3 is TGCAGTGCTAGGGGGATAGGGGGGGAGGTCACCGGGGAGCTGTTTTTT.

This clonotype was recorded a few times. The J gene is TRBJ1-2, the V gene TRBV29-1; D call uncertain. V lost 4 bases and J 1 base, leaving 10 bases between the germline ends. CDR1 and CDR2 from the germline V gene are SQVTM and ANQGSEA. The CDR3 consists of 13 residues. CDR3 residues: CSVVPPDNYGYTF. CDR3 DNA sequence: TGCAGCGTTGTGCCACCGGATAACTATGGCTACACCTTC.

V gene TRBV25-1 combines with J gene TRBJ2-2, with D perhaps TRBD1 (6 bases). CDR1 and CDR2 (germline): MGHDK, SYGVNS. The CDR3 is 15 amino acids. Trimming cost V 3 bases and J 0 bases, with 8 bases left between them. The CDR3 nucleotides read TGTGCCAGCAGTGACTGGGGGCCGAACACCGGGGAGCTGTTTTTT. Amino acids: CASSDWGPNTGELFF.

This chain uses TRBV20-1 with TRBJ2-5, with TRBD1 matching 8 bases. The DNA end lines up better with TRBJ2-7; the J call may be wrong. CDR1 and CDR2 (germline): DFQATT, SNEGSKA (reference sequence). This CDR3 has 14 residues. DNA for the CDR3: TGCAGTGCTAGTGCCAGGGGGCCGTCCTACGAGCAGTACTTC. This encodes CSASARGPSYEQYF.

The rearrangement links TRBV29-1 to TRBJ2-1; D perhaps matches TRBD1 (5 bases). CDR3 length: 13 amino acids. The germline V gene has CDR1 SQVTM and CDR2 ANQGSEA. The V gene lost 4 bases and the J gene lost 3 bases, with 10 bases spanning the gap. In DNA, the CDR3 is TGCAGCGTTGTTCAGGGAAACTACAATGAGCAGTTCTTC. Translated: CSVVQGNYNEQFF.

This clonotype has a handful of counts. The chain has TRBV4-3 and TRBJ2-7, with TRBD1 as a possible D gene (5 bases). The CDR3 is made up of 17 amino acids. Germline V CDR1 and CDR2: LGHNA, YSLEER. Trimming stripped 4 bases from V and 2 bases from J, with 21 bases between. The chain's CDR3 is CASSRNADSLGTYEQYF. DNA of the CDR3: TGCGCCAGCAGCCGTAATGCAGACAGTCTTGGAACCTACGAGCAGTACTTC.

In its sample, this clonotype was seen a few times. The V call is TRBV29-1, the J call TRBJ2-1; 10 bases are a match to TRBD2. Germline CDR1 and CDR2: SQVTM and ANQGSEA. The CDR3 runs to 14 residues. J lost 10 bases, V lost 6 bases, and 12 bases had no gene match. In DNA form, the CDR3 reads TGCAGCGTAGCTAGCGGGAGACGCGATGGAGAGCAGTTCTTC. The encoded protein is CSVASGRRDGEQFF.

This clonotype was observed a handful of times. The rearrangement joins TRBV13 to TRBJ2-3, with D perhaps TRBD2 (5 bases). The CDR3 extends over 13 amino acids. Germline V gene sequence: CDR1 PRHDT, CDR2 FYEKMQ (reference sequence). V was pared by 6 bases and J by 4 bases, with 11 bases between. CDR3 DNA sequence: TGTGCCAGCAGTCCACTAGGGTCAGATACGCAGTATTTT. Translation gives CASSPLGSDTQYF.

Only a few counts were recorded for this clonotype. This rearrangement joins TRBV11-2 to TRBJ2-5; weak D call: TRBD2 (6 bases). The CDR3 runs to 15 residues. Germline V gene data show CDR1 as SGHAT and CDR2 as FQNNGV. V was cut by 5 bases and J by 0 bases, with 13 bases left in between. CDR3 region: CASSPGTQYQETQYF. The DNA for the CDR3 is TGTGCCAGCAGCCCCGGGACTCAGTACCAAGAGACCCAGTACTTC.

The chain links TRBV20-1 to TRBJ1-5; D is undetermined. V was trimmed by 4 bases and J by 3 bases, leaving 13 bases between them. Germline lookup yields CDR1 DFQATT and CDR2 SNEGSKA (reference sequence). The CDR3 sequence is 14 residues long. The CDR3 coding sequence is TGCAGTGCTAAGGACCCCATCCACAATCAGCCCCAGCATTTT. This sequence encodes CSAKDPIHNQPQHF.